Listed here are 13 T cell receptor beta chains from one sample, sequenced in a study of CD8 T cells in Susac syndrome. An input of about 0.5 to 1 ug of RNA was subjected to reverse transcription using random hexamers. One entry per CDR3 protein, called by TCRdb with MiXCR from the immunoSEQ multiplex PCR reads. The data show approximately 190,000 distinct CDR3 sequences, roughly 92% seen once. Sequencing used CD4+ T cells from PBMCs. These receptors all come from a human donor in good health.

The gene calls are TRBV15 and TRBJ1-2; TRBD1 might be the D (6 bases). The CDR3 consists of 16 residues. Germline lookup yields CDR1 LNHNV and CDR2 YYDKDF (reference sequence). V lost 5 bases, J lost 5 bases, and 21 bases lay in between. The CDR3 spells CATSFATGPGGYGYTF. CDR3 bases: TGTGCCACCAGCTTCGCGACAGGCCCTGGGGGGTATGGCTACACCTTC.

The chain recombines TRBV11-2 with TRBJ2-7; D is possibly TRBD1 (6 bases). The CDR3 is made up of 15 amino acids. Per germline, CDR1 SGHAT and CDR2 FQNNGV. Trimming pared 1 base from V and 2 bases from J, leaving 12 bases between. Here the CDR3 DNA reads TGTGCCAGCAGCTTAGCCCCGACAGGACCCTACGAGCAGTACTTC. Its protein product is CASSLAPTGPYEQYF.

CDR3: CASSPQIMATTHALPLENVLTF. The CDR3 nucleotides read TGCGCCAGCAGCCCGCAGATCATGGCTACCACGCACGCCCTACCGCTTGAAAACGTCCTGACTTTC. The V and J genes are TRBV5-1 and TRBJ2-6; D not resolved. There are 22 residues in the CDR3. V was clipped by 4 bases and J by 10 bases, with 39 bases between them. Germline V gene sequence: CDR1 SGHRS, CDR2 YFSETQ.

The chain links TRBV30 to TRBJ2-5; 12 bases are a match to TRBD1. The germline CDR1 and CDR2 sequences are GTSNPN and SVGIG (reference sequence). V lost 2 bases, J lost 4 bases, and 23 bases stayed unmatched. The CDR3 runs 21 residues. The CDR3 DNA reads TGTGCCTGGAGTATCGGTTATGGACACGGGACAGGGGGCTTCGGAGGAGAGACCCAGTACTTC. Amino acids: CAWSIGYGHGTGGFGGETQYF.

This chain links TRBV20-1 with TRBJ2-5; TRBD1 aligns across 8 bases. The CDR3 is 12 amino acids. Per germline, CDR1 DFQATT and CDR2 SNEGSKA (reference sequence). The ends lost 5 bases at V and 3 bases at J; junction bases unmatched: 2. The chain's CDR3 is CSAGTGEETQYF. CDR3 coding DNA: TGCAGTGCTGGGACAGGCGAAGAGACCCAGTACTTC.

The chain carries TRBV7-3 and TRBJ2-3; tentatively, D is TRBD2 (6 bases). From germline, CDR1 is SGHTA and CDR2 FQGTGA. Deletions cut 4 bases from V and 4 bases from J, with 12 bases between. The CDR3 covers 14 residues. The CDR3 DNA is TGTGCCAGCAGCTCTCCGGCGGGACCAGATACGCAGTATTTT. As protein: CASSSPAGPDTQYF.

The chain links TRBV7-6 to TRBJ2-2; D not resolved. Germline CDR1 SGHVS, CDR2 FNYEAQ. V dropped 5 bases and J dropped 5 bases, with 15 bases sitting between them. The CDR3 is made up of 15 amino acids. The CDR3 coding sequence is TGTGCCAGCAGCGCGAGAGCGCTATCAACCGGGGAGCTGTTTTTT. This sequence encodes CASSARALSTGELFF.

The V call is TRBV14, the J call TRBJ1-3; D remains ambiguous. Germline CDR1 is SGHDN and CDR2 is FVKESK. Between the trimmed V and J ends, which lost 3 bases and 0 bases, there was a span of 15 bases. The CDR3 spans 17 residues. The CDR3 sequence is CASSHLEWASSGNTIYF. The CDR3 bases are TGTGCCAGCAGCCACCTTGAATGGGCCTCCTCTGGAAACACCATATATTTT.

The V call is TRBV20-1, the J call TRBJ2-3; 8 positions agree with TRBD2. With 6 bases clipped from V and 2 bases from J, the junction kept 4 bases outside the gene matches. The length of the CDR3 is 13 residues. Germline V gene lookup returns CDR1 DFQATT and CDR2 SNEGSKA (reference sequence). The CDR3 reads CSAKRGNTDTQYF. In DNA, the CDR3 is TGCAGTGCCAAGCGGGGGAACACAGATACGCAGTATTTT.

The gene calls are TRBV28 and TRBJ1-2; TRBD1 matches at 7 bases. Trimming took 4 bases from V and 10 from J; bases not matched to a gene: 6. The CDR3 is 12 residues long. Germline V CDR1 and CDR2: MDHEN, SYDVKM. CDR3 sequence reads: CASSSGQPIYTF. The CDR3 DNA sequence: TGTGCCAGCAGTTCGGGACAGCCGATCTACACCTTC.

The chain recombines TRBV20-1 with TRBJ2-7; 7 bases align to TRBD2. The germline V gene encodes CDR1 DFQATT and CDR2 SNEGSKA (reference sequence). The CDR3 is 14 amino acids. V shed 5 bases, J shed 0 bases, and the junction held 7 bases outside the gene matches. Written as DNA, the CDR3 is TGCAGTGCTTCTTCCGGCGGGGGCTCCTACGAGCAGTACGTC. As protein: CSASSGGGSYEQYV.

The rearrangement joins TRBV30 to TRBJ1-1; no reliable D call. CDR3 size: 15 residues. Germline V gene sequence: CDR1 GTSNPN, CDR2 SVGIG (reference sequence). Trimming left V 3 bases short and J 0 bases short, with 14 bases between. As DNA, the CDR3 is TGTGCCTGGAGCGGGCTAGGAGGCTTGAACACTGAAGCTTTCTTT. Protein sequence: CAWSGLGGLNTEAFF.

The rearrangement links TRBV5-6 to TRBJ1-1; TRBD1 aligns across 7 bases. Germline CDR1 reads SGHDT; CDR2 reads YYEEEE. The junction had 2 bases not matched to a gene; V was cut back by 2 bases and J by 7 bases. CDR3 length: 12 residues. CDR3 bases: TGTGCCAGCAGCTTACAGGGGTTTGAAGCTTTCTTT. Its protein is CASSLQGFEAFF.